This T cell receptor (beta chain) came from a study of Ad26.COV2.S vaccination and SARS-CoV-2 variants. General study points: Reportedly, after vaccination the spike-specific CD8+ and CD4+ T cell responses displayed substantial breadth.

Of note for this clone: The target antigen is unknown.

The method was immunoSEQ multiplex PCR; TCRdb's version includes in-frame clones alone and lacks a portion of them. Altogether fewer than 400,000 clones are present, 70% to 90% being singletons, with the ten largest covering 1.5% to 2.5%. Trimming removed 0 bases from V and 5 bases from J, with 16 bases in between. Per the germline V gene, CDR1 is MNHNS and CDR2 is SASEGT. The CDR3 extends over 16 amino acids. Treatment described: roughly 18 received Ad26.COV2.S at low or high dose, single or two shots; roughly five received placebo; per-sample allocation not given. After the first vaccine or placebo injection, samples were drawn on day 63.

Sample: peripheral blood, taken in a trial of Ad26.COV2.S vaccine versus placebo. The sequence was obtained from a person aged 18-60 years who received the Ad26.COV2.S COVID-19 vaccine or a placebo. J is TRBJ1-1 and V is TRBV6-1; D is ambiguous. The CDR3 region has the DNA TGTGCCAGCAGTGAAGCCCCCTCCCCTAGATTTACTGAAGCTTTCTTT. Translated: CASSEAPSPRFTEAFF.